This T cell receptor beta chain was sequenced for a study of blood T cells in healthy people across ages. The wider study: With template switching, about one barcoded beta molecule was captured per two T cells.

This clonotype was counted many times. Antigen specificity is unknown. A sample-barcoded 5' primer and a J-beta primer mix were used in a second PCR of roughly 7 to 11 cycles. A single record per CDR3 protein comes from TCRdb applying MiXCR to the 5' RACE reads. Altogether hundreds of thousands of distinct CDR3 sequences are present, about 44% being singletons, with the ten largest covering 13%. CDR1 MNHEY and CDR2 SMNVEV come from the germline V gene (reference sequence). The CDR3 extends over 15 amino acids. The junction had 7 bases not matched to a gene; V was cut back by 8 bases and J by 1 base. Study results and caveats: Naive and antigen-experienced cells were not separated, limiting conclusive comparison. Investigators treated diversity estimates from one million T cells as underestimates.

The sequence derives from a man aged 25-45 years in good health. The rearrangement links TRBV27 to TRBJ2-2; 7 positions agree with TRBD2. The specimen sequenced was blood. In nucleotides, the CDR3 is TGTGCCAGCCCGCTCCGGGGGGTGAACACCGGGGAGCTGTTTTTT. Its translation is CASPLRGVNTGELFF.